The entry that follows covers one T cell receptor (beta chain) sequence. This specimen belongs to a study of blood T cell repertoires in COVID-19. This table comes from immunoSEQ multiplex PCR, and its TCRdb copy is limited to in-frame clones, with some not included. The profile shows about 200,000 clones, around 82% of them singletons. The junction had 11 bases not matched to a gene; V was cut back by 4 bases and J by 7 bases. The length of the CDR3 is 15 residues. Per the germline V gene, CDR1 is SGHNT and CDR2 is YYREEE (reference sequence). The sequence came from a woman aged 55-69 years with acute COVID-19. Sequencing was performed on PBMCs or T cells enriched from blood (not recorded which). The chain links TRBV5-4 to TRBJ1-2, with 9 bases lining up with TRBD1. This CDR3 is CASSGLTGTGSGYTF. DNA of the CDR3: TGTGCCAGCAGCGGCCTGACCGGGACAGGGAGTGGCTACACCTTC.